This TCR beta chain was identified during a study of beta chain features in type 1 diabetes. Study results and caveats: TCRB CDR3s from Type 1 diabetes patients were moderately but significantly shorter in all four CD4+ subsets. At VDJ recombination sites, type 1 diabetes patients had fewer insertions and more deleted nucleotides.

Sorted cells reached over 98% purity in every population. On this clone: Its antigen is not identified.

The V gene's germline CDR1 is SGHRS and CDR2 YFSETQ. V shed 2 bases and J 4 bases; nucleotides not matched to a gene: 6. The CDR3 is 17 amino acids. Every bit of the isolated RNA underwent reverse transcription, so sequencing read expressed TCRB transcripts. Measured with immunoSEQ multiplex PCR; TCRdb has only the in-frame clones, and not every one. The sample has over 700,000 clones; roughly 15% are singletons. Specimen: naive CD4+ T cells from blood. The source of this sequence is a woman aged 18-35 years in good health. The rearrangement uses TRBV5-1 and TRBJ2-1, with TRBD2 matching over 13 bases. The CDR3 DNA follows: TGCGCCAGCAGCTTCGGACTAGCGGGAGCGCTTTACAATGAGCAGTTCTTC. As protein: CASSFGLAGALYNEQFF. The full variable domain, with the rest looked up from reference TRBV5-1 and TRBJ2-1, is KAGVTQTPRYLIKTRGQQVTLSCSPISGHRSVSWYQQTPGQGLQFLFEYFSETQRNKGNFPGRFSGRQFSNSRSEMNVSTLELGDSALYLCASSFGLAGALYNEQFFGPGTRLTVL.